Listed below are T cell receptor beta chains from one sample, sequenced in a study of identical twins. Each CDR3 protein is one row after TCRdb ran MiXCR on the 5' RACE reads. The sample records around 570,000 distinct CDR3 sequences, around 9.6% being singletons. This same sample was also taken into another study, of yellow fever vaccine responses in identical twins.

The sequencing input was PBMCs. Source of these receptors: a woman between 18 and 29 years old in good health. Each CDR3 is given with its conserved first and last residue. Fields, in order: clone size, V gene, J gene, D gene, CDR3 protein, CDR3 DNA. D genes are given only for firm matches. Not every row has a clone size; where given, it reads once, few, many or a size class.

clone size: NA
V gene: TRBV12-3/TRBV12-4
J gene: TRBJ2-3
D gene: NA
CDR3 protein: CASRKRGLDTQYF
CDR3 DNA: TGTGCCAGCAGAAAGAGGGGTCTGGATACGCAGTATTTT

clone size: few
V gene: TRBV3-1
J gene: TRBJ2-7
D gene: NA
CDR3 protein: CASTPLGGGHEQYF
CDR3 DNA: TGTGCCAGCACCCCTTTAGGGGGGGGCCACGAGCAGTACTTC

clone size: many
V gene: TRBV15
J gene: TRBJ2-5
D gene: TRBD1
CDR3 protein: CATSRDGQGRETQYF
CDR3 DNA: TGTGCCACCAGCAGAGACGGACAGGGACGAGAGACCCAGTACTTC

clone size: NA
V gene: TRBV7-9
J gene: TRBJ2-3
D gene: TRBD2
CDR3 protein: CASSLVARGGNTDTQYF
CDR3 DNA: TGTGCCAGCAGCTTAGTCGCGCGCGGGGGAAATACAGATACGCAGTATTTT

clone size: NA
V gene: TRBV7-9
J gene: TRBJ2-3
D gene: TRBD2
CDR3 protein: CASSLESGGQDTQYF
CDR3 DNA: TGTGCCAGCAGCCTAGAAAGCGGGGGCCAAGATACGCAGTATTTT

clone size: few
V gene: TRBV27
J gene: TRBJ2-3
D gene: TRBD2
CDR3 protein: CASSPRVGGASTDTQYF
CDR3 DNA: TGTGCCAGCAGTCCTAGGGTCGGGGGGGCTAGCACAGATACGCAGTATTTT

clone size: few
V gene: TRBV7-9
J gene: TRBJ2-1
D gene: TRBD2
CDR3 protein: CASSVLKGLAGYNEQFF
CDR3 DNA: TGTGCCAGCAGCGTACTTAAGGGACTAGCGGGATACAATGAGCAGTTCTTC

clone size: NA
V gene: TRBV6-1
J gene: TRBJ2-7
D gene: NA
CDR3 protein: CAGSVDSGGVYEQYF
CDR3 DNA: TGTGCCGGCAGCGTCGACAGTGGGGGAGTGTACGAGCAGTACTTC

clone size: NA
V gene: TRBV5-1
J gene: TRBJ2-5
D gene: NA
CDR3 protein: CASSPTQVQKGTQYF
CDR3 DNA: TGCGCCAGCAGCCCGACACAGGTCCAAAAGGGGACCCAGTACTTC

clone size: few
V gene: TRBV4-1
J gene: TRBJ2-5
D gene: TRBD1
CDR3 protein: CASSQDPPGQGRETQYF
CDR3 DNA: TGCGCCAGCAGCCAAGACCCTCCGGGACAGGGGAGGGAGACCCAGTACTTC

clone size: NA
V gene: TRBV28
J gene: TRBJ2-7
D gene: TRBD1
CDR3 protein: CASSHRDRGRPEQYF
CDR3 DNA: TGTGCCAGCAGTCACCGGGACAGGGGGCGACCCGAGCAGTACTTC

clone size: many
V gene: TRBV3-1
J gene: TRBJ2-7
D gene: NA
CDR3 protein: CASSQDRKGATGQYF
CDR3 DNA: TGTGCCAGCAGCCAAGATCGGAAGGGAGCCACCGGGCAGTACTTC

clone size: many
V gene: TRBV5-1
J gene: TRBJ2-3
D gene: NA
CDR3 protein: CASSLGGWTDTQYF
CDR3 DNA: TGCGCCAGCAGCTTGGGGGGTTGGACAGATACGCAGTATTTT

clone size: NA
V gene: TRBV30
J gene: TRBJ2-1
D gene: TRBD2
CDR3 protein: CTSGVYEQFF
CDR3 DNA: TGTACTAGCGGGGTCTATGAGCAGTTCTTC

clone size: NA
V gene: TRBV11-2
J gene: TRBJ2-2
D gene: NA
CDR3 protein: CASSPRGSGNTGELFF
CDR3 DNA: TGTGCCAGCAGCCCAAGGGGTAGCGGGAACACCGGGGAGCTGTTTTTT